This entry lists 8 T cell receptor beta chains sequenced from one sample in a study of identical twins (dated by TCRdb to about 2016). The method was 5' RACE. The run used an Illumina HiSeq 2000. In-frame beta chains were kept once TCRdb had trimmed the public reads at Q25 with fastp and called clones with MiXCR. One record per CDR3 amino acid sequence lists the most common genes and DNA. The sample contains about 190,000 distinct CDR3 sequences, about a sixth of them found a single time. Of the sample, around 40% is held by the ten largest clones. This sample was also put to use in a study of T cells expressing NK-cell markers.

Sequencing was performed on CD8+ T cells sorted from blood. The receptor set was obtained from a woman aged 18-29 years in good health.

This clonotype was picked up a small number of times. The chain couples TRBV10-2 to TRBJ1-1; D possibly corresponds to TRBD1 (5 bases). The V end was cut by 3 bases, the J end by 5 bases, with 13 bases between. CDR1 is WSHSY, CDR2 SAAADI, per germline. CDR3 size: 14 residues. The CDR3 spells CASSDWGRPTEAFF. The CDR3 DNA follows: TGCGCCAGCAGTGACTGGGGACGGCCGACTGAAGCTTTCTTT.

The CDR3 protein is CASSIRVPPSEQYF. The CDR3 DNA reads TGTGCCAGTAGTATTAGGGTCCCTCCCTCCGAGCAGTACTTC. The gene calls are TRBV19 and TRBJ2-7; D is ambiguous. Germline V CDR1 and CDR2: LNHDA, SQIVND (reference sequence). V lost 3 bases, J lost 6 bases, and 15 bases lay in between. The CDR3 is 14 amino acids.

The V and J genes are TRBV11-2 and TRBJ2-5; the D gene is possibly TRBD2 (5 bases). The germline V and J ends were trimmed by 2 bases and 5 bases, with 15 bases remaining between them. CDR1 and CDR2 from the germline V gene are SGHAT and FQNNGV. The CDR3 loop spans 15 amino acids. The CDR3 spells CASSLYPSNGETQYF. The CDR3 DNA is TGTGCCAGCAGCTTATACCCTAGCAACGGGGAGACCCAGTACTTC.

This clonotype was picked up a small number of times. The J gene is TRBJ1-1, the V gene TRBV19, with D perhaps TRBD1 (5 bases). This CDR3 comprises 11 residues. Between the trimmed V and J ends, which lost 7 bases and 5 bases, there was a span of 8 bases. Germline CDR1 reads LNHDA; CDR2 reads SQIVND (reference sequence). The CDR3 sequence is CASNGGTEAFF. The CDR3 DNA reads TGTGCCAGTAATGGGGGAACTGAAGCTTTCTTT.

V usage is TRBV30 and J usage is TRBJ1-1; TRBD1 aligns across 8 bases. The V segment lost 1 base and the J segment 0 bases; nucleotides outside the gene matches: 1. CDR3 length: 14 residues. Germline lookup yields CDR1 GTSNPN and CDR2 SVGIG (reference sequence). The CDR3 spells CAWSGDRMNTEAFF. CDR3 in DNA: TGTGCCTGGAGTGGGGACAGGATGAACACTGAAGCTTTCTTT.

V usage is TRBV4-3 and J usage is TRBJ2-1; 12 bases match TRBD2. The CDR3 loop spans 17 amino acids. Trimming cost V 3 bases and J 5 bases; bases outside gene matches: 8. The V gene's germline CDR1 is LGHNA and CDR2 YSLEER. The CDR3 nucleotides read TGCGCCAGCAGCCACGGACTAGCGGGACTCAGTAACAATGAGCAGTTCTTC. Its protein product is CASSHGLAGLSNNEQFF.

As concerns this clonotype: Here the CDR3 omits its conserved ending phenylalanine or tryptophan, so a read error is the likely source. It is unclear where the CDR3 begins or ends on the DNA, so no DNA is shown, and the CDR3 is as TCRdb lists it. The chain couples TRBV7-9 to TRBJ2-7. CDR1 is SEHNR and CDR2 is FQNEAQ in the germline V gene (reference sequence). The CDR3 totals 16 residues, both ends included. CDR3 sequence: CASSLGGNSYEQYFGP.

The V gene is TRBV7-8, the J gene TRBJ1-2; TRBD1 might be the D (6 bases). From germline, CDR1 is SGHVS and CDR2 FQNEAQ. V lost 10 bases, J lost 2 bases, and 14 bases lay in between. This CDR3 spans 13 amino acids. For the CDR3, the DNA is TGTGCCACCCGAGGGAGGGGGAACTATGGCTACACCTTC. Translating gives CATRGRGNYGYTF. The full variable domain, completed using reference TRBV7-8 and TRBJ1-2, is GAGVSQSPRYKVAKRGQDVALRCDPISGHVSLFWYQQALGQGPEFLTYFQNEAQLDKSGLPSDRFFAERPEGSVSTLKIQRTQQEDSAVYLCATRGRGNYGYTFGSGTRLTVV.